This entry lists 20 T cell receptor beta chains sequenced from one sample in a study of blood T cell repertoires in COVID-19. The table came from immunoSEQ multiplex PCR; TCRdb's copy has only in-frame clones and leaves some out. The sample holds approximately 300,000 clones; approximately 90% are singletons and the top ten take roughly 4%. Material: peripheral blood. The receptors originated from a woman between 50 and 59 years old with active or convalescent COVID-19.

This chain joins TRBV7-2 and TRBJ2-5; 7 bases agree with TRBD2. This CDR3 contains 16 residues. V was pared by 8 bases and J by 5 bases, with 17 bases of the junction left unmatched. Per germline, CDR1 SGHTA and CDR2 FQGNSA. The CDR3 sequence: CASGKGSRGVGETQYF. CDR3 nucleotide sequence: TGTGCCAGCGGCAAGGGGTCTCGGGGGGTTGGGGAGACCCAGTACTTC.

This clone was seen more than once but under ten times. The CDR3 protein is CASSSLQGAGELFF. The DNA for the CDR3 is TGCGCCAGCAGCTCGCTACAGGGGGCGGGGGAGCTGTTTTTT. V gene TRBV5-1 combines with J gene TRBJ2-2; 9 bases fit TRBD1. This CDR3 contains 14 residues. V shed 3 bases and J 8 bases; nucleotides not matched to a gene: 5. The V gene's germline CDR1 is SGHRS and CDR2 YFSETQ.

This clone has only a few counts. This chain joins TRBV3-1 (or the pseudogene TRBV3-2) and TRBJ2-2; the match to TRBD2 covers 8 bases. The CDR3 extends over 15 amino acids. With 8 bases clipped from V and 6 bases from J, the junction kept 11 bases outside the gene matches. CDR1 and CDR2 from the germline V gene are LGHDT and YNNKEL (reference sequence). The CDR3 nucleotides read TGTGCCAGCGGGACTAGTAGTGTACTTTCCGGGGAGCTGTTTTTT. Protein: CASGTSSVLSGELFF.

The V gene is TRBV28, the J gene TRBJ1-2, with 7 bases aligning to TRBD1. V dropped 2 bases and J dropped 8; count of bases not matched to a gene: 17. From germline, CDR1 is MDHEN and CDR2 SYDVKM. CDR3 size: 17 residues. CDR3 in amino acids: CASSLPTPLDRAVGYTF. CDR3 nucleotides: TGTGCCAGCAGTTTACCAACCCCGCTCGACAGGGCGGTAGGCTACACCTTC.

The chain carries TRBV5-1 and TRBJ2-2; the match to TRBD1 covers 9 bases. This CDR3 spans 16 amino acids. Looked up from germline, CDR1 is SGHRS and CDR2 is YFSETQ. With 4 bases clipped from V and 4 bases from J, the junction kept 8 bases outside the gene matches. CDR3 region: CASSASGTGTTGELFF. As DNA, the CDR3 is TGCGCCAGCAGCGCCTCCGGGACAGGGACCACCGGGGAGCTGTTTTTT.

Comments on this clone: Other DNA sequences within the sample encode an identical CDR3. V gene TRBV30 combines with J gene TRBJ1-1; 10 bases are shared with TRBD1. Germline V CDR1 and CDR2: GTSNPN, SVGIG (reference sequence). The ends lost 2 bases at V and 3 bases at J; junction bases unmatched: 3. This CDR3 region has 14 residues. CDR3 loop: CAWSSGTGDTEAFF. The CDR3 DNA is TGTGCCTGGAGTAGCGGGACAGGGGACACTGAAGCTTTCTTT.

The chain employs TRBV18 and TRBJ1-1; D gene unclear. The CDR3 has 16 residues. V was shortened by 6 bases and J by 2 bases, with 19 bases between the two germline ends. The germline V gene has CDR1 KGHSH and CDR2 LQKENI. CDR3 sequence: CASSSGSTRGNTEAFF. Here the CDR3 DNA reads TGTGCCAGCTCCTCCGGTAGTACCAGAGGAAACACTGAAGCTTTCTTT.

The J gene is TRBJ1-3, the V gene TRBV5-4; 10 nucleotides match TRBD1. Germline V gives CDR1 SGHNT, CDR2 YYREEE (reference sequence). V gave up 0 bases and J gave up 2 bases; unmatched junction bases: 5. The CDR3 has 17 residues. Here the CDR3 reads CASSLAQGTGAGNTIYF. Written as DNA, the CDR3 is TGTGCCAGCAGCTTGGCCCAGGGGACAGGGGCTGGAAACACCATATATTTT.

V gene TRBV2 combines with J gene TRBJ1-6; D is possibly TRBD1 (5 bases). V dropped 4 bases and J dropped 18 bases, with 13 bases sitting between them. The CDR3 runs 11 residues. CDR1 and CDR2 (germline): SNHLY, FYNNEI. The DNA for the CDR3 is TGTGCCAGCAGTGTCGGGGGTCTGGCCCACTTT. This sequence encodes CASSVGGLAHF.

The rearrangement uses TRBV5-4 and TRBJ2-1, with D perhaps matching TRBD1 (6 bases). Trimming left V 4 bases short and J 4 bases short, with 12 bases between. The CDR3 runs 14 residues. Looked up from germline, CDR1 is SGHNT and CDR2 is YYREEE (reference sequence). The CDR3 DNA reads TGTGCCAGCAGCAGGCCGACAGGTTACAATGAGCAGTTCTTC. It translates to CASSRPTGYNEQFF.

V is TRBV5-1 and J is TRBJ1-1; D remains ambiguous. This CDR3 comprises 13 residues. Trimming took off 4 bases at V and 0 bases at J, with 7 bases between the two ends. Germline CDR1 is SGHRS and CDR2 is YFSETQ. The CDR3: CASSPRVNTEAFF. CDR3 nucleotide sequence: TGCGCCAGCAGCCCCCGGGTGAACACTGAAGCTTTCTTT. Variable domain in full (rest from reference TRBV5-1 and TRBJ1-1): KAGVTQTPRYLIKTRGQQVTLSCSPISGHRSVSWYQQTPGQGLQFLFEYFSETQRNKGNFPGRFSGRQFSNSRSEMNVSTLELGDSALYLCASSPRVNTEAFFGQGTRLTVV.

The CDR3 DNA reads TGTGCCAGCAGCTTAACAGAGGGAGGGAATGAGCAGTTCTTC. It encodes CASSLTEGGNEQFF. The rearrangement joins TRBV7-3 to TRBJ2-1; 7 positions match TRBD2. The CDR3 has 14 amino acids. Trimming removed 0 bases from V and 7 bases from J; junction bases left unmatched: 3. CDR1 and CDR2 from the germline V gene are SGHTA and FQGTGA.

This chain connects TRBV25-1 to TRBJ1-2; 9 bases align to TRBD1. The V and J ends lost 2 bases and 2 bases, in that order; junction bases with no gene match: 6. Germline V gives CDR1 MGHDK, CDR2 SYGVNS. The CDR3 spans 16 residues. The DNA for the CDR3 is TGTGCCAGCAGTGAAGGCGACAGGGGGGGAAACTATGGCTACACCTTC. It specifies CASSEGDRGGNYGYTF.

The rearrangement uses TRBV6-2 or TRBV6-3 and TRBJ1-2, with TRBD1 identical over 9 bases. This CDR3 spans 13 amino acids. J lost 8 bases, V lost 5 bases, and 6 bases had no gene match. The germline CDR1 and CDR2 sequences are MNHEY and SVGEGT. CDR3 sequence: CASSIQGARGYTF. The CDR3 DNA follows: TGTGCCAGCAGTATACAGGGGGCGCGGGGCTACACCTTC.

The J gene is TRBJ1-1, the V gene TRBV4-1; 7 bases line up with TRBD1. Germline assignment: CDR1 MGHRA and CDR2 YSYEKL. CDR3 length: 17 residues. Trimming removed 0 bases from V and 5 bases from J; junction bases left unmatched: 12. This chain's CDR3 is CASSQDRFSRGRTEAFF. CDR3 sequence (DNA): TGCGCCAGCAGCCAAGATCGTTTTTCTAGGGGGCGGACTGAAGCTTTCTTT.

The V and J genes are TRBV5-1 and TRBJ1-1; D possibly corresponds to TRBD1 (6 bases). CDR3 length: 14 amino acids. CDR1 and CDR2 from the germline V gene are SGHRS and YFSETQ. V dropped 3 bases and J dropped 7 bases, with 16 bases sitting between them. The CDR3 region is CASSSKQGPNEAFF. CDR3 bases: TGCGCCAGCAGCTCTAAACAGGGCCCGAATGAAGCTTTCTTT.

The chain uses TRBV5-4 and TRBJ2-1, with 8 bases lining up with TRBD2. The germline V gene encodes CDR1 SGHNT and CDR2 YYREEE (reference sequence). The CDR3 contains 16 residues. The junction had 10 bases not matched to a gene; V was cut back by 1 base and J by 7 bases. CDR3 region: CASSLFGGASWNEQFF. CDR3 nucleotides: TGTGCCAGCAGCTTGTTCGGGGGGGCTAGCTGGAATGAGCAGTTCTTC.

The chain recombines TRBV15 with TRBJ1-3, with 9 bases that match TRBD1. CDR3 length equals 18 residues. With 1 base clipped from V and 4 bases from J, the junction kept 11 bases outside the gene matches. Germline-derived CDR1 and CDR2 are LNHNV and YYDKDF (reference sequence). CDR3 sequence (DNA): TGTGCCACCAGCAGAGGAATGGGACAGGGTGCTTCAGGAAACACCATATATTTT. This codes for CATSRGMGQGASGNTIYF.

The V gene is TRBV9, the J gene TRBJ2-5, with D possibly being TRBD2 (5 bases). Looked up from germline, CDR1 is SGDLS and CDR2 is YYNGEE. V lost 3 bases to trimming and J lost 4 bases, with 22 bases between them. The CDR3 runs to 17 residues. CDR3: CASSAPGKGYGGETQYF. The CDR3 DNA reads TGTGCCAGCAGCGCACCCGGGAAGGGATACGGAGGAGAGACCCAGTACTTC.

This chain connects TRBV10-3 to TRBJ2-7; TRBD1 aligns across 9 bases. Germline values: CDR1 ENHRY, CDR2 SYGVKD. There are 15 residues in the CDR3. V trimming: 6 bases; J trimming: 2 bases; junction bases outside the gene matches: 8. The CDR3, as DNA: TGTGCCATCAGCGGGACAGGGCGTCCGACCTACGAGCAGTACTTC. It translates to CAISGTGRPTYEQYF.